This T cell receptor (beta chain) was sequenced for a study of blood T cell repertoires in COVID-19. The data were produced by immunoSEQ multiplex PCR, yet TCRdb's version contains in-frame clones alone and is incomplete. This sample has some 180,000 clones, with 82% found just once. V was pared by 7 bases and J by 2 bases, with 22 bases between. CDR1 is SGHTS, CDR2 YDEGEE, per germline. This CDR3 contains 16 residues. Sequenced: peripheral blood. The source is a woman between 55 and 75 years old with COVID-19, enrolled during active disease. The chain is built from TRBV5-8 and TRBJ2-7, with D possibly being TRBD1 (5 bases). CDR3 sequence (DNA): TGTGCCAGCGGACGAACAAGAACCAGGGTCGCCTACGAGCAGTACTTC. It specifies CASGRTRTRVAYEQYF.